What follows is one T cell receptor (beta chain) and its context. The table lists this clonotype with a few counts. Its antigen is unknown. Per-base quality was not reported, and no clone a single base away is much larger than it. The germline ends are 10 bases apart after V is trimmed by 3 bases and J by 0 bases. From its cysteine to its phenylalanine, the CDR3 spans 15 amino acids. Left in the record is the CDR3 DNA by itself, 45 bases read in frame from the first base. These data are taken from a study of response to subunit inactivated influenza vaccine (dated by TCRdb to between 2018 and 2020). In terms of the full investigation: Deep quantitative T cell receptor repertoire profiling was used in the study to track responses to a trivalent subunit inactivated influenza vaccine.

General conclusions and limits of the study: The authors proposed that each seasonal influenza vaccination may bring in only a limited number of new T cells.

The receptor library was made with RT-PCR. Sequencing took place on an Illumina HiSeq 2500. TCRdb reran the public reads through fastp at Q25 and MiXCR, keeping productive beta chains. Duplicate CDR3 protein sequences are folded into a single record with the most common DNA and genes. For this sample the table gives roughly 650,000 distinct CDR3 sequences, of which around 14% were detected only once. Together, the top ten hold roughly 11% of the sample. This sequence was found in a man between 45 and 60 years old who received an inactivated influenza vaccine. Donor details come from another sample of the same person, matched by shared clones. Source: PBMCs from blood, taken about 13 days after vaccination. The sequence links TRBV12-3 or TRBV12-4 to TRBJ2-3, with no confidently assigned D gene. The DNA sequence reads TGTGCCAGCAGTTTTAATTCTCGGAGCACAGATACGCAGTATTTT. It codes for CASSFNSRSTDTQYF.